Listed below are T cell receptor beta chains from one sample, sequenced in a study of cytomegalovirus exposure and HLA in healthy donors. Sequencing was performed with immunoSEQ multiplex PCR; in TCRdb, only in-frame clones are kept and a portion is missing. The sample has some 120,000 clones. Sequenced input: PBMCs. These receptor sequences come from a man aged 18-30 years in good health and CMV-seronegative. CDR3s include the opening cysteine and the closing phenylalanine or tryptophan. D genes are given only for firm matches.

TRBJ2-7,TRBV5-8,TRBD2,CASSPTGTSYSEQYF,TGTGCCAGCAGCCCGACCGGGACTAGCTACTCCGAGCAGTACTTC
TRBJ2-3,TRBV5-5,TRBD1,CASSSDRGSTDTQYF,TGTGCCAGCAGCTCGGACAGGGGAAGCACAGATACGCAGTATTTT
TRBJ2-7,TRBV19,TRBD1,CASSSPGQAFYEQYF,TGTGCCAGTAGTTCCCCGGGACAGGCGTTCTACGAGCAGTACTTC
TRBJ2-1,TRBV6-6,NA,CASSPWALAYNEQFF,TGTGCCAGCAGTCCCTGGGCTCTCGCCTACAATGAGCAGTTCTTC
TRBJ1-1,TRBV6-5,TRBD1,CASRTGRNTEAFF,TGTGCCAGCCGGACAGGGAGGAACACTGAAGCTTTCTTT
TRBJ2-1,TRBV7-8,NA,CASSLAGGVSYNEQFF,TGTGCCAGCAGCTTAGCGGGCGGGGTCTCCTACAATGAGCAGTTCTTC
TRBJ2-1,TRBV7-6,TRBD2,CASSLRLASYNEQFF,TGTGCCAGCAGCTTGCGACTAGCCTCCTACAATGAGCAGTTCTTC
TRBJ2-2,TRBV18,NA,CASSLRLPANTGELFF,TGTGCCAGCTCACTTCGACTACCAGCGAACACCGGGGAGCTGTTTTTT
TRBJ2-3,TRBV30,NA,CAWKSGVWRTDTQYF,TGTGCCTGGAAATCAGGGGTTTGGAGGACAGATACGCAGTATTTT
TRBJ1-2,TRBV5-1,TRBD1,CASSSMTGANYGYTF,TGCGCCAGCAGCTCGATGACAGGGGCTAACTATGGCTACACCTTC